These 10 T cell receptor beta chains originate from one sample sequenced in a study of long-term antiretroviral therapy in people with HIV. A v3.0 immunoSEQ assay was performed at survey level. Using immunoSEQ multiplex PCR, the repertoire was profiled, and TCRdb retains in-frame clones only, with some absent. The data contain about 20,000 clones, about 87% of them singletons. Specimen: unsorted PBMCs, collected 2.6 years after starting antiretroviral therapy. The receptors were gathered from a woman aged 50 to 60 with HIV.

The chain combines TRBV4-2 with TRBJ2-6; TRBD2 matches 11 bases. The CDR3 is 20 residues long. Trimming removed 5 bases from V and 3 bases from J; junction bases left unmatched: 15. CDR1 is LGHNA and CDR2 is YNFKEQ in the germline V gene. For the CDR3, the DNA is TGTGCCAGCAGCTACGGACGTGTCCTAGCGGGAGGAATTGGGGCCAACGTCCTGACTTTC. Its translation: CASSYGRVLAGGIGANVLTF.

J is TRBJ2-2 and V is TRBV27; 10 bases agree with TRBD2. Germline lookup yields CDR1 MNHEY and CDR2 SMNVEV (reference sequence). The CDR3 contains 15 residues. V dropped 3 bases and J dropped 7; count of bases not matched to a gene: 5. CDR3 coding DNA: TGTGCCAGCAGTTTGGCTAGCGGGAGTCACGGGGAGCTGTTTTTT. Amino acids: CASSLASGSHGELFF.

The chain is built from TRBV19 and TRBJ2-3; 7 nucleotides match TRBD1. Germline V gives CDR1 LNHDA, CDR2 SQIVND (reference sequence). V lost 9 bases, J lost 5 bases, and 17 bases stayed unmatched. The CDR3 runs 16 residues. In nucleotides, the CDR3 is TGTGCCAGCGCCATTGGAATGAGGGGGCGTTTAGATACGCAGTATTTT. As protein: CASAIGMRGRLDTQYF.

The V gene is TRBV10-3, the J gene TRBJ2-3, with D perhaps matching TRBD2 (5 bases). Looked up from germline, CDR1 is ENHRY and CDR2 is SYGVKD. With 5 bases removed from V and 1 base from J, the gap between germline ends came to 16 bases. The CDR3 runs 16 residues. CDR3 loop: CAISPGPQEGTDTQYF. CDR3 DNA sequence: TGTGCCATCAGTCCGGGTCCCCAGGAGGGCACAGATACGCAGTATTTT.

The chain links TRBV4-2 to TRBJ2-7; TRBD2 might be the D (6 bases). The CDR3 consists of 17 residues. Trimming left V 1 base short and J 2 bases short, with 18 bases between. The V gene's germline CDR1 is LGHNA and CDR2 YNFKEQ. In nucleotides, the CDR3 is TGTGCCAGCAGCCAAGTGAGTCGGGAAAGGGAGGCCTACGAGCAGTACTTC. Protein product: CASSQVSREREAYEQYF.

The rearrangement links TRBV5-1 to TRBJ1-1, with D possibly being TRBD1 (6 bases). Trimming stripped 0 bases from V and 3 bases from J, with 9 bases between. Germline CDR1 SGHRS, CDR2 YFSETQ. This CDR3 has 14 amino acids. CDR3 sequence: CASSLEGGHTEAFF. The CDR3 nucleotides read TGCGCCAGCAGCTTGGAGGGGGGGCACACTGAAGCTTTCTTT.

J is TRBJ2-6 and V is TRBV7-8; TRBD2 matches at 13 bases. V lost 3 bases, J lost 3 bases, and 8 bases stayed unmatched. Germline loops: CDR1 SGHVS, CDR2 FQNEAQ. The CDR3 has 19 residues. The chain's CDR3 is CASSFPLLAGGSGANVLTF. In nucleotides, the CDR3 is TGTGCCAGCAGCTTTCCCCTACTAGCGGGAGGGAGTGGGGCCAACGTCCTGACTTTC.

The CDR3 spells CASSLRRTDTQYF. CDR3 coding DNA: TGTGCCAGCAGCCTAAGGCGCACAGATACGCAGTATTTT. V gene TRBV7-3 combines with J gene TRBJ2-3; D gene uncertain. This CDR3 has 13 residues. Trimming took off 5 bases at V and 1 base at J, with 7 bases between the two ends. Germline V lookup: CDR1 SGHTA, CDR2 FQGTGA.

The chain joins TRBV7-3 to TRBJ2-5; D uncertain. This CDR3 region has 13 residues. Per germline, CDR1 SGHTA and CDR2 FQGTGA. Trimming took off 4 bases at V and 5 bases at J, with 11 bases between the two ends. The DNA for the CDR3 is TGTGCCAGCAGCTACACCTCCCGGGAGACCCAGTACTTC. Translated, it gives CASSYTSRETQYF.

The chain carries TRBV19 and TRBJ2-1; 9 bases line up with TRBD2. Germline lookup yields CDR1 LNHDA and CDR2 SQIVND (reference sequence). With V trimmed by 4 bases and J by 8 bases, 9 bases remained unmatched. CDR3 length: 15 residues. This CDR3 is CASSTASGMIDEQFF. Here the CDR3 DNA reads TGTGCCAGTAGTACCGCTAGCGGGATGATCGATGAGCAGTTCTTC.